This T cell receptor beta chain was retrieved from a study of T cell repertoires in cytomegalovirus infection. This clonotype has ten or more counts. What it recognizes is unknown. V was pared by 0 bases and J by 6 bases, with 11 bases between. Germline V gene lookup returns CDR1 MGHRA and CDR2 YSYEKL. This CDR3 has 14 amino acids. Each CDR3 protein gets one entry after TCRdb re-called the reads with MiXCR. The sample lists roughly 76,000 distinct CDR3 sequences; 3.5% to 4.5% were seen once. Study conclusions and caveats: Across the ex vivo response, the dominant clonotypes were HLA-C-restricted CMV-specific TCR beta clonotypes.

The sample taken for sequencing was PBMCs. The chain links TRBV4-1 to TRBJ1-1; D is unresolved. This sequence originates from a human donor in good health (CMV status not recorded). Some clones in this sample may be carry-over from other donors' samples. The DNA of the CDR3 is TGCGCCAGCAGCCAAGAGGGAGTGGGCGCTGAAGCTTTCTTT. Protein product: CASSQEGVGAEAFF.